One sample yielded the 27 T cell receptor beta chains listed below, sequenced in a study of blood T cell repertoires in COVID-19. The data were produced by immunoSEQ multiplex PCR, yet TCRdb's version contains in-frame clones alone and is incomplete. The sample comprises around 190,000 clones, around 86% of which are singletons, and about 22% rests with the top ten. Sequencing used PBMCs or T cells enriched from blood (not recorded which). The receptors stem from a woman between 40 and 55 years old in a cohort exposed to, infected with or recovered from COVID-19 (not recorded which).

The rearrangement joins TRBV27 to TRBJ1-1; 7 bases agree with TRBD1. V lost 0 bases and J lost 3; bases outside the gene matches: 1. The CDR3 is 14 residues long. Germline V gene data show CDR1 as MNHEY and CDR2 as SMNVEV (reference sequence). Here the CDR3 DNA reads TGTGCCAGCAGTTTATCCAGGGGGTACACTGAAGCTTTCTTT. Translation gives CASSLSRGYTEAFF.

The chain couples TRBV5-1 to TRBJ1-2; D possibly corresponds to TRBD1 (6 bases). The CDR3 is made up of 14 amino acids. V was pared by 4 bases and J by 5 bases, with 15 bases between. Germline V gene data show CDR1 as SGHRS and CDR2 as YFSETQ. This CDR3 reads CASSPDRLLYGYTF. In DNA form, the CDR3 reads TGCGCCAGCAGCCCCGACAGGCTCCTATATGGCTACACCTTC.

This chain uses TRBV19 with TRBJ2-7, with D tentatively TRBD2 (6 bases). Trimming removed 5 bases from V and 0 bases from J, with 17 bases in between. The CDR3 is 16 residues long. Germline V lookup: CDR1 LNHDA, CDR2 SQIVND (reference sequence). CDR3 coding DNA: TGTGCCAGTAGTCCTATAGCGCGGGGCAGCTCCTACGAGCAGTACTTC. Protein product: CASSPIARGSSYEQYF.

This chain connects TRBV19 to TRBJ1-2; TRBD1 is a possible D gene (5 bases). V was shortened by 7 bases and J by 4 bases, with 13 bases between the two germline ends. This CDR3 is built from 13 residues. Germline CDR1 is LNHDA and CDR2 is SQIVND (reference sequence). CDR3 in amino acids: CASTGGTIYGYTF. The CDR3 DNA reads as TGTGCCAGTACCGGGGGAACAATCTATGGCTACACCTTC.

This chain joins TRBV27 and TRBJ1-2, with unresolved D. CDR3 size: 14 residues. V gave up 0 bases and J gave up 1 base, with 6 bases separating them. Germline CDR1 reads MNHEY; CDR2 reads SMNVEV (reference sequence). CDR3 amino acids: CASSLSADNYGYTF. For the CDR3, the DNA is TGTGCCAGCAGTTTATCGGCGGATAACTATGGCTACACCTTC.

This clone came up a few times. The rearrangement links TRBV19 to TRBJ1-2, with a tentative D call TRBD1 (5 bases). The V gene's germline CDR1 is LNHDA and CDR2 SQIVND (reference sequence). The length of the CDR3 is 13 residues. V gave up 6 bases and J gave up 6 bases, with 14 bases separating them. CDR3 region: CASSHRNWNGYTF. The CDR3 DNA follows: TGTGCCAGTAGCCACAGGAATTGGAATGGCTACACCTTC.

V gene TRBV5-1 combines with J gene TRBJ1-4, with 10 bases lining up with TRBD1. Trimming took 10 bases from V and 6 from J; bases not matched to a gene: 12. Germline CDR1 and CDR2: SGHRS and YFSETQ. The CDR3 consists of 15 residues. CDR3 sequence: CAGRQGASVDEKLFF. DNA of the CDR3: TGCGCCGGCCGACAGGGGGCAAGTGTTGATGAAAAACTGTTTTTT.

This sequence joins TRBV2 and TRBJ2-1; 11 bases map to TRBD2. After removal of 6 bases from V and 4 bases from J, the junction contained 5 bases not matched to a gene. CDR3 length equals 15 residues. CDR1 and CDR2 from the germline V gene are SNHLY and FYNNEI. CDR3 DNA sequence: TGTGCCAGCAGGGCTAGCGGGGGGACTTACAATGAGCAGTTCTTC. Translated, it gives CASRASGGTYNEQFF. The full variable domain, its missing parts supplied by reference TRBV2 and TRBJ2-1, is EPEVTQTPSHQVTQMGQEVILRCVPISNHLYFYWYRQILGQKVEFLVSFYNNEISEKSEIFDDQFSVERPDGSNFTLKIRSTKLEDSAMYFCASRASGGTYNEQFFGPGTRLTVL.

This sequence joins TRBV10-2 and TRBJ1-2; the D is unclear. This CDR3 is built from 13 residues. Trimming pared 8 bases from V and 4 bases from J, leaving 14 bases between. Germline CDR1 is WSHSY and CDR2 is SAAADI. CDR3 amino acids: CASGTEISYGYTF. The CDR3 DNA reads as TGCGCCAGCGGTACAGAGATAAGCTATGGCTACACCTTC.

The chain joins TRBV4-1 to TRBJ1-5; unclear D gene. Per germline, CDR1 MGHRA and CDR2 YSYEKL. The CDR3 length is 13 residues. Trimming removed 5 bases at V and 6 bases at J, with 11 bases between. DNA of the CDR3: TGCGCCAGCAGCTATTCACCTAGTCAGCCCCAGCATTTT. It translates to CASSYSPSQPQHF.

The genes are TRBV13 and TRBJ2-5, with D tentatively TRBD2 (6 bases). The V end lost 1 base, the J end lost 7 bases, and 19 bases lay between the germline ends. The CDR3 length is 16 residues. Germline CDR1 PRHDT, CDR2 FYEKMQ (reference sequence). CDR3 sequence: CASSLDGGTASGTQYF. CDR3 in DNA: TGTGCCAGCAGCTTAGACGGCGGGACGGCCTCCGGGACCCAGTACTTC.

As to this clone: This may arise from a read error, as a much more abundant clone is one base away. Here the CDR3 reads CASSFGRGYEQYF. For the CDR3, the DNA is TGTGCCAGCAGTTTCGGCAGGGGCTACGAGCAGTACTTC. The chain combines TRBV12-3 or TRBV12-4 with TRBJ2-7, with D possibly matching TRBD1 (6 bases). The CDR3 extends over 13 amino acids. Trimming cost V 3 bases and J 3 bases, with 9 bases left between them.

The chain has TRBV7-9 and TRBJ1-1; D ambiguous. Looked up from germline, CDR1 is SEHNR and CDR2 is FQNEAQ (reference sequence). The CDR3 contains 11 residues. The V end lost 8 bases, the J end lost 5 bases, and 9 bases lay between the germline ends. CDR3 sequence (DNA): TGTGCCAGCCGGGTGGGTACTGAAGCTTTCTTT. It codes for CASRVGTEAFF.

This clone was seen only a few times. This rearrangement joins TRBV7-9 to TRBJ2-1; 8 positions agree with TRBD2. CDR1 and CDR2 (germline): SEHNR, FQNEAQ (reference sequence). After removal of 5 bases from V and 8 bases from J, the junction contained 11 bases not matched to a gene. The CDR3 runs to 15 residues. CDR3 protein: CASSHRTSRVDEQFF. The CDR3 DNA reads TGTGCCAGCAGCCACAGGACTAGCAGGGTCGATGAGCAGTTCTTC.

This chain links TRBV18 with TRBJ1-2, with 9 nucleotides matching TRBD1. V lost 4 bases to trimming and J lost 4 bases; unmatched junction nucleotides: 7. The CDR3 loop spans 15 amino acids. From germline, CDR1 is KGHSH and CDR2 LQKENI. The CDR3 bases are TGTGCCAGCTCACGCCGGGACAGGGAACCCTATGGCTACACCTTC. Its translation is CASSRRDREPYGYTF.

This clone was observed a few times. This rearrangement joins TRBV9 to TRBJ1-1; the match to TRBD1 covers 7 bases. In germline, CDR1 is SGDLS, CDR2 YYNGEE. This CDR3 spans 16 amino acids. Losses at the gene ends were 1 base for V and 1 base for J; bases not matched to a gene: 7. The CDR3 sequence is CASSVQGDRKNTEAFF. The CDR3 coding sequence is TGTGCCAGCAGCGTACAAGGGGACAGAAAGAACACTGAAGCTTTCTTT.

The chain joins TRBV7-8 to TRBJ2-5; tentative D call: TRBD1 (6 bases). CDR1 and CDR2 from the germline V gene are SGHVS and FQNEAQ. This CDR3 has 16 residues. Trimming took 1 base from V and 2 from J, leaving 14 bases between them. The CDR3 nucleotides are TGTGCCAGCAGCTTAGACGGGACACCCTATCAAGAGACCCAGTACTTC. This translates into CASSLDGTPYQETQYF. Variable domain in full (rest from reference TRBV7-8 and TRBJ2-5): GAGVSQSPRYKVAKRGQDVALRCDPISGHVSLFWYQQALGQGPEFLTYFQNEAQLDKSGLPSDRFFAERPEGSVSTLKIQRTQQEDSAVYLCASSLDGTPYQETQYFGPGTRLLVL.

For the CDR3, the DNA is TGTGCCAGCAGCCAAGGGACAGGGGCCGAGACCTACAATGAGCAGTTCTTC. Translated: CASSQGTGAETYNEQFF. This chain uses TRBV4-2 with TRBJ2-1, with 9 bases fitting TRBD1. Germline loops: CDR1 LGHNA, CDR2 YNFKEQ. The CDR3 runs to 17 residues. V lost 1 base and J lost 2; bases outside the gene matches: 6.

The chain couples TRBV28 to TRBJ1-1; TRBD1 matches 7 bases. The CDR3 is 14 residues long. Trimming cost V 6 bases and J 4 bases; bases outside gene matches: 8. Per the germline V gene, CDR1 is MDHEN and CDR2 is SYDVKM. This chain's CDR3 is CASSPGQSSTEAFF. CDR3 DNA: TGTGCCAGCAGCCCGGGACAGTCGAGCACTGAAGCTTTCTTT.

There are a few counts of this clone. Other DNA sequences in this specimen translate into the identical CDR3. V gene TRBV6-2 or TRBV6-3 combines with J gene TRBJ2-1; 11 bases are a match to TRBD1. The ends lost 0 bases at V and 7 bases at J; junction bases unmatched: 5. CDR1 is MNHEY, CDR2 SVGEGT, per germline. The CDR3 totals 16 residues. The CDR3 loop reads CASSYSRTGGWNEQFF. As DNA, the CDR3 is TGTGCCAGCAGTTACTCGCGGACAGGGGGCTGGAATGAGCAGTTCTTC.

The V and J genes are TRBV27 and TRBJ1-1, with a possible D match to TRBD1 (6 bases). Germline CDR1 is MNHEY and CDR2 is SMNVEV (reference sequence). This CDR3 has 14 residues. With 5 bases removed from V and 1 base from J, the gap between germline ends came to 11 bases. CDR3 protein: CASSPQGKNTEAFF. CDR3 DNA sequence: TGTGCCAGCAGTCCCCAGGGGAAGAACACTGAAGCTTTCTTT.

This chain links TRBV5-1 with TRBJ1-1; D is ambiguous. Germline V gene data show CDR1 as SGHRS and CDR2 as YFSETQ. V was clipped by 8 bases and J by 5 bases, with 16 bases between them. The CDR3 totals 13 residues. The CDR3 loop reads CASTVFGETEAFF. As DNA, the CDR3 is TGCGCCAGTACCGTCTTTGGGGAGACTGAAGCTTTCTTT.

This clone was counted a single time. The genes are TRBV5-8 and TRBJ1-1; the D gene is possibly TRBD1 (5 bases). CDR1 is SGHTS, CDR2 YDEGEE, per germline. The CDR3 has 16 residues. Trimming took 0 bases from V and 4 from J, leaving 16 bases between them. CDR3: CASSLGGDGLGTEAFF. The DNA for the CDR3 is TGTGCCAGCAGCTTGGGGGGGGACGGATTAGGCACTGAAGCTTTCTTT.

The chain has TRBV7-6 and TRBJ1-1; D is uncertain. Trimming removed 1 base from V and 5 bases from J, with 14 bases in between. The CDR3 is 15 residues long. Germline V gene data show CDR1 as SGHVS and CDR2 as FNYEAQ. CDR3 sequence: CASSLGLFGKTEAFF. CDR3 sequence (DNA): TGTGCCAGCAGCTTAGGTCTGTTCGGGAAGACTGAAGCTTTCTTT.

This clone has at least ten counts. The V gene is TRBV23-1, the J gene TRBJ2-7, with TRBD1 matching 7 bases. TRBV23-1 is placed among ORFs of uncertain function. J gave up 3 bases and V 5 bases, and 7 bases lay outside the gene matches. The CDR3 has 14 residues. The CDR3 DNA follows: TGCGCCAGCAGTAGAGGACAGGCCTACTACGAGCAGTACTTC. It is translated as CASSRGQAYYEQYF.

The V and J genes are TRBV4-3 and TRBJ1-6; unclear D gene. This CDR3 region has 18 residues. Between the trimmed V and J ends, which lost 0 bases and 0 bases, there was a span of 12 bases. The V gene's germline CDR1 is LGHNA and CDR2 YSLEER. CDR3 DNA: TGCGCCAGCAGCCAAGATAGTACCGTGAGCTCCTATAATTCACCCCTCCACTTT. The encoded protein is CASSQDSTVSSYNSPLHF.

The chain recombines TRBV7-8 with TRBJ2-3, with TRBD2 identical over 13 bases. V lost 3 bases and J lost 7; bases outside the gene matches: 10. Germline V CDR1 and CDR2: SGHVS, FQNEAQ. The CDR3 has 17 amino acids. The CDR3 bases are TGTGCCAGCAGCTTGACTAGCGGGAGGTCCGCACAAAATACGCAGTATTTT. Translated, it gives CASSLTSGRSAQNTQYF.